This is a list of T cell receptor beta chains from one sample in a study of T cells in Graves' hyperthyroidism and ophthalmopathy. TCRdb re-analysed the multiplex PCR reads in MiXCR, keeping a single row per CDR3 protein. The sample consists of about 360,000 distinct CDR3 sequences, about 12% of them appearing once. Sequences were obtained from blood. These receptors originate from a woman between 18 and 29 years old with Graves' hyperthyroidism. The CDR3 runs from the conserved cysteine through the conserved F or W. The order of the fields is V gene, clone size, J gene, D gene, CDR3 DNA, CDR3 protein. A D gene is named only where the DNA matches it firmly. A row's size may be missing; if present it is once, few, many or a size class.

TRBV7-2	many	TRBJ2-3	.	TGTGCCAGCAGCTCATACATGAGCACAGATACGCAGTATTTT	CASSSYMSTDTQYF
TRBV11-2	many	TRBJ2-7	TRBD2	TGTGCCAGCAGGCCCTTAGCGGGAGGGCCGGGGGGGCAGTACTTC	CASRPLAGGPGGQYF
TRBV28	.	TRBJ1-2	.	TGTGCCAGCAGGTTCGACCTCAGGGCTGGCGGCTACACCTTC	CASRFDLRAGGYTF
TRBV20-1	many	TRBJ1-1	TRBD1	TGCAGTGCTAGAGATTGGGCCAGGGGGCTGGCTGAAGCTTTCTTT	CSARDWARGLAEAFF
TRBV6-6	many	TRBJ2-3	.	TGTGCCAGCAGTTACGGACCGTTACCGACAGATACGCAGTATTTT	CASSYGPLPTDTQYF
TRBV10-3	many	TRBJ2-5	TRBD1	TGTGCCATCAGTGATTTAGGGGGCGCGGGTGAGACCCAGTACTTC	CAISDLGGAGETQYF
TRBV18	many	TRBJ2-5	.	TGTGCCAGCTCATTCTTTGCGAGTCGGACGTTCCAAGAGACCCAGTACTTC	CASSFFASRTFQETQYF
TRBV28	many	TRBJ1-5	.	TGTGCCAGCAGTGAGTTTCGTGCCTTCGGGCTCCAGCCCCAGCATTTT	CASSEFRAFGLQPQHF
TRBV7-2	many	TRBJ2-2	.	TGTGCCAGCAGCCAGGCCAGGACCGGGGAGCTGTTTTTT	CASSQARTGELFF
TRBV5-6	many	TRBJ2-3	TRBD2	TGTGCCAGCAGCCCCAGACCAATAGCGGGAAGAGATACGCAGTATTTT	CASSPRPIAGRDTQYF
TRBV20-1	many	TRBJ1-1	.	TGCAGTGCTAGACGCAGGAGTCTTTTGAACACTGAAGCTTTCTTT	CSARRRSLLNTEAFF
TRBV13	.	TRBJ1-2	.	TGTGCCACCAAGCAGCCCCAAAATACTTTGTATGGCTACACCTTC	CATKQPQNTLYGYTF
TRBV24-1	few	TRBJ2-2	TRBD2	TGTGCCACCAGTGCCATAGGAAGGGGAGGAGGCGGGAGAACCGGGGAGCTGTTTTTT	CATSAIGRGGGGRTGELFF
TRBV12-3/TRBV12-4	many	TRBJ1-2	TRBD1	TGTGCCAGCAGTCCACAGACAGGGTCCGGCTATGGCTACACCTTC	CASSPQTGSGYGYTF
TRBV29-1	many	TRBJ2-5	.	TGCAGCGTTGCAAGCCCACAGGAGACCCAGTACTTC	CSVASPQETQYF
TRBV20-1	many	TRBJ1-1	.	TGCAGTGCTAGAGATCCGCAAGACAACACTGAAGCTTTCTTT	CSARDPQDNTEAFF
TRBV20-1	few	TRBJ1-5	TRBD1	TGCAGTGCTAGGGATAAACCGGGACAGGGGGGTGATAGCAATCAGCCCCAGCATTTT	CSARDKPGQGGDSNQPQHF
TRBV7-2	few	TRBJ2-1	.	TGTGCCAGCAGCCGTAGGTCCGGGAGCACCTACAATGAGCAGTTCTTC	CASSRRSGSTYNEQFF
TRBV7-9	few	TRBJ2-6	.	TGTGCCAGCAGCTTACCGGTTGGCGGAGGGGCTGGGGCCAACGTCCTGACTTTC	CASSLPVGGGAGANVLTF
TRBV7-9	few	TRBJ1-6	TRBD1	TGTGCCAGCAGCCTCGGGACAGGGGCGTCAAATTCACCCCTCCACTTT	CASSLGTGASNSPLHF
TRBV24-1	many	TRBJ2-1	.	TGTGCCACCAGTGATTTGGGGATCACTTACAATGAGCAGTTCTTC	CATSDLGITYNEQFF
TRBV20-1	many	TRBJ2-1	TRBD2	TGCAGTGCTAGAATCCCTAGCGGGAAGGTGGGTGAGCAGTTCTTC	CSARIPSGKVGEQFF
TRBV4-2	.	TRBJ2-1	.	TGTGCCAGCGCCCCAAGCTCCTACAATGAGCAGTTCTTC	CASAPSSYNEQFF
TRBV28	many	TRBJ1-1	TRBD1	TGTGCCAGCAGCTCTCCCGACAGGGGGCGACGGAACACTGAAGCTTTCTTT	CASSSPDRGRRNTEAFF
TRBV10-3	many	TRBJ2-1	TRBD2	TGTGCCATCAGTGAGGGACTAGCGGACTACAATGAGCAGTTCTTC	CAISEGLADYNEQFF
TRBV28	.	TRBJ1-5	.	TGTACCAGCCAAAGATGGTTCCCGGGAGTTACCTCCGAGTCGTTAAGCAATCAGCCCCAGCATTTT	CTSQRWFPGVTSESLSNQPQHF
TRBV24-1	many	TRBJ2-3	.	TGTGCCACCAGTGATGGACACACAGATACGCAGTATTTT	CATSDGHTDTQYF
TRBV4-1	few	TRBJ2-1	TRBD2	TGCGCCAGCAGCCAGGGGACTAGCGGAGCCTACAATGAGCAGTTCTTC	CASSQGTSGAYNEQFF
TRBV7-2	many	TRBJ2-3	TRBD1	TGTGCCAGCAGCTTAGACAGGGGAAGAGATACGCAGTATTTT	CASSLDRGRDTQYF
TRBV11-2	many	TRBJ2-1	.	TGTGCCAGCAACCGGGGAGTAGACAGCAATGAGCAGTTCTTC	CASNRGVDSNEQFF
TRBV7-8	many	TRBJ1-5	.	TGTGCCAGCAGCTTATGGTTAGGAGGAGAGCCCCAGCATTTT	CASSLWLGGEPQHF
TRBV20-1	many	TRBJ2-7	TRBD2	TGCAGTGCCGATACTAGCGGGACCTTCTACGAGCAGTACTTC	CSADTSGTFYEQYF
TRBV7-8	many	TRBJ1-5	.	TGTGCCAGCAGCAGGGAGGGGGGCAATCAGCCCCAGCATTTT	CASSREGGNQPQHF
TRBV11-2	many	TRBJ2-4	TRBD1	TGTGCCAGCAGCTACACGACAGGGGCCGGAAACATTCAGTACTTC	CASSYTTGAGNIQYF
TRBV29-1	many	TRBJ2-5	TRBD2	TGCAGCGCCGGCCCGGGGCTAGCGGGCCCCGGGACCCAGTACTTC	CSAGPGLAGPGTQYF
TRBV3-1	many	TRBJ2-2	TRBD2	TGTGCCAGCAGGCGCACGGTCGATGGGGGACTAGCCGGAACCGGGGAGCTGTTTTTT	CASRRTVDGGLAGTGELFF
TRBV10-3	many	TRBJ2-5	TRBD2	TGTGCCGCCAACGGACTAGCGGGGGGCCAAGAGACCCAGTACTTC	CAANGLAGGQETQYF
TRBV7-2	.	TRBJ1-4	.	TGTGCCAGCAGCTTGGGTCCCGGGCAGGATGAAAAACTGTTTTTT	CASSLGPGQDEKLFF
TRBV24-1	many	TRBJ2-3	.	TGTGCCACCAGCGATGACTCAGATACGCAGTATTTT	CATSDDSDTQYF
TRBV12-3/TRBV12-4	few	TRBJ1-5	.	TGTGCCAGCAGTTTAGAACCCCAGCCCCAGCATTTT	CASSLEPQPQHF
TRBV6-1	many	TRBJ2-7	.	TGTGCCAGCAGTCCCAGGGACTTTCGGGCCTACGAGCAGTACTTC	CASSPRDFRAYEQYF
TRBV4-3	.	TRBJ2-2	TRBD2	TGCGCCAGCAGCCGGGCGGGAGGGAACACCGGGGAGCTGTTTTTT	CASSRAGGNTGELFF
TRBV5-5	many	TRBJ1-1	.	TGTGCCAGCAGCTTGGTAGTGACCCCGAACACTGAAGCTTTCTTT	CASSLVVTPNTEAFF
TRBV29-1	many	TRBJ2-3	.	TGCAGCGCGATAGCCGCCTCCACAGATACGCAGTATTTT	CSAIAASTDTQYF
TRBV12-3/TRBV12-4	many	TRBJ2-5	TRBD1	TGTGCCAGCAGACCGACAGGGGACCAAGAGACCCAGTACTTC	CASRPTGDQETQYF
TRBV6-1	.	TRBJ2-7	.	TGTGCCAGCAGTGAATGGTACGAGCAGTACTTC	CASSEWYEQYF
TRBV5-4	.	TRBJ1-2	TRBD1	TGTGCCAGCACCCCCCGACAGGGTGACTATGGCTACACCTTC	CASTPRQGDYGYTF
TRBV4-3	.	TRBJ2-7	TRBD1	TGCGCCAGCAGCCAAGACCTCTCGGACAGGCCGTTCTCCTACGAGCAGTACTTC	CASSQDLSDRPFSYEQYF
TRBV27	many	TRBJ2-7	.	TGTGCCAGCAGTCCGATGACAGAAACCTACGAGCAGTACTTC	CASSPMTETYEQYF
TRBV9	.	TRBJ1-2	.	TGTGCCAGCAGCCTAACCTTATCGGAGAAACGCTACACCTTC	CASSLTLSEKRYTF
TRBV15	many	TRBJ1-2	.	TGTGCCACCAGCAGAGATCCGGGGGTTAACTATGGCTACACCTTC	CATSRDPGVNYGYTF